Following are 29 T cell receptor beta chains from one sample sequenced in a study of shared clonotypes between healthy human individuals. The table came from immunoSEQ multiplex PCR; TCRdb's copy has only in-frame clones and leaves some out. Among roughly 2.5 million clones listed, around nine tenths were seen once. Sequenced sample: naive CD4+ T cells sorted from blood. Stated subset: CD45RA+ positively selected. All receptors derive from a man aged 18-30 years in good health.

This chain links TRBV27 with TRBJ2-5, with D unclear. Trimming stripped 10 bases from V and 4 bases from J, with 13 bases between. CDR3 length: 12 amino acids. CDR1 and CDR2 (germline): MNHEY, SMNVEV (reference sequence). The CDR3 DNA reads as TGTGCCATCTTTACCCCTCGAGAGACCCAGTACTTC. This sequence encodes CAIFTPRETQYF.

This clone was picked up a small number of times. The chain combines TRBV7-9 with TRBJ1-1, with 7 bases identical to TRBD1. CDR1 is SEHNR and CDR2 is FQNEAQ in the germline V gene (reference sequence). This CDR3 comprises 14 residues. J was trimmed by 0 bases and V by 5 bases; bases with no gene match: 3. CDR3 sequence: CASSEQGMNTEAFF. The CDR3 DNA reads TGTGCCAGCAGCGAACAGGGGATGAACACTGAAGCTTTCTTT.

CDR3 loop: CASSAGQGAGAFF. CDR3 coding DNA: TGTGCCAGCAGCGCGGGACAGGGGGCAGGGGCTTTCTTT. The chain recombines TRBV5-4 with TRBJ1-1; 12 bases fit TRBD1. This CDR3 region has 13 residues. Trimming cost V 4 bases and J 11 bases; bases outside gene matches: 6. Germline V gene lookup returns CDR1 SGHNT and CDR2 YYREEE (reference sequence). Using reference TRBV5-4 and TRBJ1-1 for the parts outside the CDR3, the full variable domain is ETGVTQSPTHLIKTRGQQVTLRCSSQSGHNTVSWYQQALGQGPQFIFQYYREEENGRGNFPPRFSGLQFPNYSSELNVNALELDDSALYLCASSAGQGAGAFFGQGTRLTVV.

To note about this clone: The identical CDR3 is also encoded by other nucleotide sequences in the sample. The V gene is TRBV14, the J gene TRBJ2-5; D ambiguous. The germline V gene has CDR1 SGHDN and CDR2 FVKESK. The CDR3 contains 12 residues. Trimming removed 1 base from V and 5 bases from J, with 5 bases in between. CDR3 in DNA: TGTGCCAGCAGCCAAGCCTGGGAGACCCAGTACTTC. This sequence encodes CASSQAWETQYF.

The CDR3 bases are TGCGCCAGCAGCTTGGAAGGGGACGAGCAGTACTTC. This translates into CASSLEGDEQYF. The V and J genes are TRBV5-1 and TRBJ2-7, with D perhaps TRBD1 (5 bases). CDR1 is SGHRS, CDR2 YFSETQ, per germline. CDR3 length: 12 amino acids. Trimming took off 0 bases at V and 5 bases at J, with 6 bases between the two ends.

Concerning this clone: At the DNA level, this CDR3 is encoded by other sequences in the same sample as well. J is TRBJ2-7 and V is TRBV20-1; D is uncertain. V was cut by 2 bases and J by 0 bases, with 2 bases left in between. CDR1 is DFQATT, CDR2 SNEGSKA, per germline (reference sequence). This CDR3 is 11 amino acids long. The CDR3 loop reads CSARYSYEQYF. Here the CDR3 DNA reads TGCAGTGCTAGATACTCCTACGAGCAGTACTTC.

This chain connects TRBV6-1 to TRBJ1-2; D is uncertain. V lost 6 bases and J lost 3, with 11 bases in between. CDR1 MNHNS and CDR2 SASEGT come from the germline V gene. The length of the CDR3 is 13 residues. CDR3 protein: CASRTFDDYGYTF. In DNA, the CDR3 is TGTGCCAGCAGGACTTTCGACGACTATGGCTACACCTTC.

The chain couples TRBV28 to TRBJ1-2; D gene uncertain. V dropped 8 bases and J dropped 2 bases, with 12 bases sitting between them. CDR3 size: 13 residues. Germline lookup yields CDR1 MDHEN and CDR2 SYDVKM. CDR3 nucleotides: TGTGCCAGCCAATTTGACACAAACTATGGCTACACCTTC. This codes for CASQFDTNYGYTF.

This clone appeared once. The genes are TRBV4-1 and TRBJ1-2, with 7 bases that match TRBD1. Trimming cost V 3 bases and J 2 bases; bases outside gene matches: 6. Germline V gene sequence: CDR1 MGHRA, CDR2 YSYEKL. CDR3 length: 15 residues. CDR3 loop: CASSQPSGQNYGYTF. CDR3 coding DNA: TGCGCCAGCAGCCAGCCCTCGGGACAGAACTATGGCTACACCTTC.

The chain is built from TRBV5-6 and TRBJ1-1; D may be TRBD1 (5 bases). The V end was cut by 5 bases, the J end by 1 base, with 9 bases between. The CDR3 runs 13 residues. The V gene's germline CDR1 is SGHDT and CDR2 YYEEEE. Here the CDR3 reads CASRPDKNTEAFF. The DNA of the CDR3 is TGTGCCAGCAGACCGGACAAGAACACTGAAGCTTTCTTT.

The chain employs TRBV5-1 and TRBJ2-3, with 10 nucleotides matching TRBD2. V trimming: 7 bases; J trimming: 5 bases; junction bases outside the gene matches: 1. The germline V gene encodes CDR1 SGHRS and CDR2 YFSETQ. CDR3 length: 12 residues. Written as DNA, the CDR3 is TGCGCCAGCGGGACTAGCGAAGATACGCAGTATTTT. Its protein is CASGTSEDTQYF.

As regards this clone: Other DNA sequences of this sample code for an identical CDR3. The rearrangement links TRBV18 to TRBJ2-7; D is uncertain. The CDR3 is 12 amino acids. Germline CDR1 reads KGHSH; CDR2 reads LQKENI. V gave up 2 bases and J gave up 4 bases, with 6 bases separating them. In nucleotides, the CDR3 is TGTGCCAGCTCACCAGAAGCTTACGAGCAGTACTTC. Protein product: CASSPEAYEQYF.

Comments on this clone: The same CDR3 is also encoded by other DNA sequences in this sample. The V call is TRBV28, the J call TRBJ1-1; D is undetermined. Trimming left V 2 bases short and J 0 bases short, with 10 bases between. CDR1 is MDHEN, CDR2 SYDVKM, per germline. The CDR3 totals 15 residues. The CDR3 loop is CASSLNGAVNTEAFF. CDR3 DNA: TGTGCCAGCAGTTTAAACGGAGCAGTGAACACTGAAGCTTTCTTT.

The chain couples TRBV7-3 to TRBJ2-1; TRBD2 matches 8 bases. V lost 2 bases to trimming and J lost 7 bases; unmatched junction nucleotides: 4. This CDR3 spans 14 amino acids. Germline CDR1 SGHTA, CDR2 FQGTGA. CDR3 protein: CASSLAGGKNEQFF. CDR3 coding DNA: TGTGCCAGCAGCTTAGCGGGGGGTAAGAATGAGCAGTTCTTC.

Details on this clone: The junction departs from germline at one end; a sequencing error may be responsible. The chain links TRBV7-7 to TRBJ1-4, with D uncertain. CDR1 is SSHAT, CDR2 FNYEAQ, per germline (reference sequence). This CDR3 has 13 amino acids. The CDR3 loop is CASSLSEAEKLFF. The CDR3 nucleotides read TGTGCTAGCAGCTTGTCGGAGGCTGAAAAACTGTTTTTT.

The V gene is TRBV28, the J gene TRBJ1-2; D might be TRBD1 (5 bases). Per the germline V gene, CDR1 is MDHEN and CDR2 is SYDVKM. V was trimmed by 3 bases and J by 7 bases, leaving 15 bases between them. The CDR3 sequence is 14 residues long. CDR3: CASSLEAGRRGYTF. The CDR3 region has the DNA TGTGCCAGCAGTTTGGAAGCAGGGCGTCGTGGCTACACCTTC.

This sequence joins TRBV5-1 and TRBJ1-1, with 8 bases fitting TRBD1. The CDR3 is 15 residues long. J was trimmed by 7 bases and V by 5 bases; bases with no gene match: 13. Germline V gene sequence: CDR1 SGHRS, CDR2 YFSETQ. Here the CDR3 DNA reads TGCGCCAGCAGTGCCGGACAGGGATTCATAGTTGAAGCTTTCTTT. As protein: CASSAGQGFIVEAFF.

CDR3 loop: CASSKYREPNYGYTF. CDR3 DNA: TGTGCCAGTAGTAAATACAGGGAGCCTAACTATGGCTACACCTTC. V is TRBV19 and J is TRBJ1-2; possible D gene TRBD1, 6 bases. The germline V and J ends were trimmed by 4 bases and 0 bases, with 12 bases remaining between them. The CDR3 has 15 amino acids. Germline lookup yields CDR1 LNHDA and CDR2 SQIVND (reference sequence). The entire variable domain, with the rest obtained from reference TRBV19 and TRBJ1-2, is as follows: DGGITQSPKYLFRKEGQNVTLSCEQNLNHDAMYWYRQDPGQGLRLIYYSQIVNDFQKGDIAEGYSVSREKKESFPLTVTSAQKNPTAFYLCASSKYREPNYGYTFGSGTRLTVV.

This rearrangement joins TRBV19 to TRBJ1-4; no reliable D call. Looked up from germline, CDR1 is LNHDA and CDR2 is SQIVND (reference sequence). CDR3 size: 14 residues. The ends were cut back, 3 bases at V and 3 bases at J, with 8 bases in the middle. The CDR3, as DNA: TGTGCCAGTAGTATTTCCGGGGCTAATGAAAAACTGTTTTTT. As protein: CASSISGANEKLFF.

The rearrangement uses TRBV18 and TRBJ1-2, with 7 bases lining up with TRBD1. V lost 3 bases to trimming and J lost 7 bases; unmatched junction nucleotides: 11. This CDR3 contains 15 residues. Germline CDR1 is KGHSH and CDR2 is LQKENI. The CDR3: CASSPLASSGGGYTF. CDR3 in DNA: TGTGCCAGCTCACCCCTGGCCTCCTCAGGGGGTGGCTACACCTTC.

V usage is TRBV30 and J usage is TRBJ2-1, with TRBD2 identical over 9 bases. The CDR3 contains 15 residues. Germline assignment: CDR1 GTSNPN and CDR2 SVGIG (reference sequence). V lost 2 bases and J lost 7; bases outside the gene matches: 9. The CDR3 region has the DNA TGTGCCTGGAGTCCGAGGGGGACTAGCCCAAATGAGCAGTTCTTC. Translation: CAWSPRGTSPNEQFF.

V usage is TRBV7-9 and J usage is TRBJ1-1, with D unresolved. Germline V gene data show CDR1 as SEHNR and CDR2 as FQNEAQ (reference sequence). The CDR3 sequence is 11 residues long. The ends were cut back, 5 bases at V and 8 bases at J, with 9 bases in the middle. The CDR3 is CASSEVGEAFF. CDR3 nucleotide sequence: TGTGCCAGCAGCGAGGTGGGCGAAGCTTTCTTT.

Only one count was recorded for this clone. J is TRBJ2-1 and V is TRBV27; weak D call: TRBD2 (5 bases). The CDR3 extends over 15 amino acids. V was shortened by 0 bases and J by 6 bases, with 12 bases between the two germline ends. CDR1 is MNHEY and CDR2 is SMNVEV in the germline V gene (reference sequence). CDR3 nucleotide sequence: TGTGCCAGCAGTTTATCTATCGGGAACGGCAATGAGCAGTTCTTC. It is translated as CASSLSIGNGNEQFF.

The CDR3 DNA reads TGCAGTGTCCCAGTCGAGACCCAGTACTTC. Encoded protein: CSVPVETQYF. The gene calls are TRBV20-1 and TRBJ2-5; unclear D gene. Between the trimmed V and J ends, which lost 7 bases and 5 bases, there was a span of 8 bases. The CDR3 has 10 amino acids. CDR1 and CDR2 (germline): DFQATT, SNEGSKA (reference sequence).

This sequence joins TRBV6-1 and TRBJ2-7, with 11 bases matching TRBD2. The germline V gene has CDR1 MNHNS and CDR2 SASEGT. V was clipped by 6 bases and J by 2 bases; unmatched bases: 6. CDR3 length equals 15 residues. The CDR3, as DNA: TGTGCCAGCAGGACACTAGCGGGGGCACCCTACGAGCAGTACTTC. Protein sequence: CASRTLAGAPYEQYF.

The chain joins TRBV10-1 to TRBJ2-3, with a weak D call TRBD1 (6 bases). V was trimmed by 6 bases and J by 2 bases, leaving 9 bases between them. The CDR3 covers 13 residues. Germline lookup yields CDR1 WNHNN and CDR2 SYGVQD (reference sequence). CDR3 loop: CASSRGITDTQYF. The CDR3 nucleotides are TGCGCCAGCAGCAGGGGAATCACAGATACGCAGTATTTT.

V and J are TRBV5-1 and TRBJ1-4; the D gene is possibly TRBD1 (5 bases). The germline gives CDR1 SGHRS, CDR2 YFSETQ. V dropped 0 bases and J dropped 8 bases, with 11 bases sitting between them. CDR3 length: 14 amino acids. The CDR3 sequence: CASSLDTWGEKLFF. The DNA for the CDR3 is TGCGCCAGCAGCTTGGACACCTGGGGGGAAAAACTGTTTTTT.

This chain joins TRBV9 and TRBJ1-5; D is ambiguous. V lost 4 bases to trimming and J lost 10 bases, with 18 bases between them. This CDR3 has 14 amino acids. In germline, CDR1 is SGDLS, CDR2 YYNGEE. CDR3 loop: CASSPEYDRQPQHF. CDR3 DNA sequence: TGTGCCAGCAGCCCCGAATACGACCGCCAACCCCAGCATTTT. The whole variable domain, filled in from reference TRBV9 and TRBJ1-5, reads DSGVTQTPKHLITATGQRVTLRCSPRSGDLSVYWYQQSLDQGLQFLIQYYNGEERAKGNILERFSAQQFPDLHSELNLSSLELGDSALYFCASSPEYDRQPQHFGDGTRLSIL.

CDR3 sequence reads: CATSTASGGYRGMETQYF. CDR3 nucleotides: TGTGCCACCAGCACAGCTAGCGGGGGGTACCGGGGGATGGAGACCCAGTACTTC. The V gene is TRBV15, the J gene TRBJ2-5; 11 nucleotides line up with TRBD2. Germline V gene sequence: CDR1 LNHNV, CDR2 YYDKDF (reference sequence). The CDR3 length is 18 residues. After removal of 4 bases from V and 5 bases from J, the junction contained 15 bases not matched to a gene.